This is a list of T cell receptor beta chains from one sample in a study of T cell responses to AZD1222 COVID-19 vaccine. This table comes from immunoSEQ multiplex PCR, and its TCRdb copy is limited to in-frame clones, with some not included. The sample has about 120,000 clones, around 83% seen once. The source was peripheral blood, collected 28 days after the second AZD1222 dose. The receptors originated from an adult who received the AZD1222 COVID-19 vaccine. The CDR3 runs from the conserved cysteine through the conserved F or W. The D gene is left open where the match is weak. Expanded clones get a size class; other rows say once, few or many, or leave the size out.

V gene: TRBV19; D gene: TRBD2; J gene: TRBJ2-1; clone size: -; CDR3 DNA: TGTGCCAGTAGTATAGTCATGATGGGACTAGCCTACAATGAGCAGTTCTTC; CDR3 protein: CASSIVMMGLAYNEQFF
V gene: TRBV7-2; D gene: -; J gene: TRBJ1-1; clone size: -; CDR3 DNA: TGTGCCAGCAGCTTAGGAACAGTATTGAACACTGAAGCTTTCTTT; CDR3 protein: CASSLGTVLNTEAFF
V gene: TRBV7-2; D gene: -; J gene: TRBJ1-3; clone size: -; CDR3 DNA: TGTGCCAGCAGCTTAGGACTTGGAAACACCATATATTTT; CDR3 protein: CASSLGLGNTIYF
V gene: TRBV18; D gene: -; J gene: TRBJ1-4; clone size: -; CDR3 DNA: TGTGCCAGCTCACCCAGACAGAATGAAAAACTGTTTTTT; CDR3 protein: CASSPRQNEKLFF
V gene: TRBV12-3/TRBV12-4; D gene: -; J gene: TRBJ1-6; clone size: -; CDR3 DNA: TGTGCCAGCCTTAACAGCTATAATTCACCCCTCCACTTT; CDR3 protein: CASLNSYNSPLHF
V gene: TRBV9; D gene: -; J gene: TRBJ1-3; clone size: few; CDR3 DNA: TGTGCCAGCAGCGTAGTCGGTGCTGGAAACACCATATATTTT; CDR3 protein: CASSVVGAGNTIYF
V gene: TRBV11-2; D gene: TRBD2; J gene: TRBJ2-7; clone size: -; CDR3 DNA: TGTGCCAGCAGCTTATATCTAGCGGGGGGTTCAAGCTCCTACGAGCAGTACTTC; CDR3 protein: CASSLYLAGGSSSYEQYF
V gene: TRBV28; D gene: TRBD2; J gene: TRBJ2-7; clone size: -; CDR3 DNA: TGTGCCAGCAGTTTACGGCTAGCGGGGTACGAGCAGTACTTC; CDR3 protein: CASSLRLAGYEQYF
V gene: TRBV7-9; D gene: -; J gene: TRBJ1-2; clone size: -; CDR3 DNA: TGTGCCAGCAGCCCTCTAGGCAGTAAAGTTGGGAATGGCTACACCTTC; CDR3 protein: CASSPLGSKVGNGYTF
V gene: TRBV10-3; D gene: -; J gene: TRBJ2-7; clone size: -; CDR3 DNA: TGTGCCATCAGTGAGTTAAACAGGGACTCCTACGAGCAGTACTTC; CDR3 protein: CAISELNRDSYEQYF
V gene: TRBV11-3; D gene: -; J gene: TRBJ2-1; clone size: -; CDR3 DNA: TGTGCCAGCAGCCTCCCCAGGGAGGGGGGCCATGAGCAGTTCTTC; CDR3 protein: CASSLPREGGHEQFF
V gene: TRBV7-2; D gene: -; J gene: TRBJ2-5; clone size: -; CDR3 DNA: TGTGCCAGCAGTCCGGGGCGGGAGACCCAGTACTTC; CDR3 protein: CASSPGRETQYF
V gene: TRBV28; D gene: TRBD1; J gene: TRBJ1-2; clone size: -; CDR3 DNA: TGTGCCAGTTTGACAGGGGGCCTCTATGGCTACACCTTC; CDR3 protein: CASLTGGLYGYTF
V gene: TRBV7-9; D gene: -; J gene: TRBJ1-2; clone size: -; CDR3 DNA: TGTGCCAGCAGCTCCTCTGGCCAATTCGGCGGCTACACCTTC; CDR3 protein: CASSSSGQFGGYTF
V gene: TRBV5-1; D gene: -; J gene: TRBJ2-1; clone size: -; CDR3 DNA: TGCGCCAGCAGCTTGGTCCAGAGGAATGAGCAGTTCTTC; CDR3 protein: CASSLVQRNEQFF
V gene: TRBV27; D gene: -; J gene: TRBJ1-4; clone size: once; CDR3 DNA: TGTGCCAGCAGTTTAACCCCCACTCCGGGAAAACTGTTTTTT; CDR3 protein: CASSLTPTPGKLFF
V gene: TRBV13; D gene: -; J gene: TRBJ2-3; clone size: -; CDR3 DNA: TGTGCCAGCAGCTCTCCCCCCCTGGGGGAACCAGATACGCAGTATTTT; CDR3 protein: CASSSPPLGEPDTQYF
V gene: TRBV28; D gene: -; J gene: TRBJ1-5; clone size: -; CDR3 DNA: TGTGCCAGCAGTTTCTATTTCCGTAACGGGGGCAATCAGCCCCAGCATTTT; CDR3 protein: CASSFYFRNGGNQPQHF
V gene: TRBV18; D gene: TRBD1; J gene: TRBJ1-3; clone size: -; CDR3 DNA: TGTGCCAGCTCAGCACCCGGGACAGGCCCTGGAAACACCATATATTTT; CDR3 protein: CASSAPGTGPGNTIYF
V gene: TRBV19; D gene: -; J gene: TRBJ1-1; clone size: -; CDR3 DNA: TGTGCCAGTAGTATCCCCCGCTGGGACACTGAAGCTTTCTTT; CDR3 protein: CASSIPRWDTEAFF
V gene: TRBV10-2; D gene: -; J gene: TRBJ2-4; clone size: -; CDR3 DNA: TGCGCCAGCAGTGACTCGGTACTAGCCAAAAACATTCAGTACTTC; CDR3 protein: CASSDSVLAKNIQYF
V gene: TRBV5-4; D gene: TRBD1; J gene: TRBJ2-7; clone size: -; CDR3 DNA: TGTGCCAGCAGCCCTGCGGGGACAGGGTCGTACGAGCAGTACTTC; CDR3 protein: CASSPAGTGSYEQYF
V gene: TRBV4-2; D gene: -; J gene: TRBJ1-4; clone size: -; CDR3 DNA: TGTGCCAGCAGCCATACCTCCGGGGCTAATGAAAAACTGTTTTTT; CDR3 protein: CASSHTSGANEKLFF
V gene: TRBV6-2/TRBV6-3; D gene: TRBD2; J gene: TRBJ2-2; clone size: -; CDR3 DNA: TGTGCCAGCAGTCACCGGACTAGCGGGGCCGGGGAGCTGTTTTTT; CDR3 protein: CASSHRTSGAGELFF
V gene: TRBV28; D gene: -; J gene: TRBJ1-1; clone size: once; CDR3 DNA: TGTGCCACCACACAGGGCGGGTGGAACACTGAAGCTTTCTTT; CDR3 protein: CATTQGGWNTEAFF
V gene: TRBV6-5; D gene: -; J gene: TRBJ2-3; clone size: -; CDR3 DNA: TGTGCCAGCAGTTACTCGTGGGGGCAGACAGATACGCAGTATTTT; CDR3 protein: CASSYSWGQTDTQYF
V gene: TRBV10-1; D gene: -; J gene: TRBJ2-7; clone size: -; CDR3 DNA: TGCGCCAGCAGTGAGAGTGGGGTGCAGTACTTC; CDR3 protein: CASSESGVQYF
V gene: TRBV7-2; D gene: -; J gene: TRBJ1-3; clone size: few; CDR3 DNA: TGTGCCAGCAGCCTGAGGGGGTGGGCAAACACCATATATTTT; CDR3 protein: CASSLRGWANTIYF
V gene: TRBV2; D gene: -; J gene: TRBJ1-2; clone size: few; CDR3 DNA: TGTGCCAGCCGCTCACAGCGCGGAGGGATTTATGGCTACACCTTC; CDR3 protein: CASRSQRGGIYGYTF
V gene: TRBV5-6; D gene: -; J gene: TRBJ2-2; clone size: -; CDR3 DNA: TGTGCCAGCAGCTTGCGGGGGATAGCTCCCACCGGGGAGCTGTTTTTT; CDR3 protein: CASSLRGIAPTGELFF
V gene: TRBV18; D gene: -; J gene: TRBJ1-4; clone size: -; CDR3 DNA: TGTGCCAGCTCACCTGACACTCCAACTAATGAAAAACTGTTTTTT; CDR3 protein: CASSPDTPTNEKLFF
V gene: TRBV6-1; D gene: -; J gene: TRBJ2-2; clone size: few; CDR3 DNA: TGTGCCAGCAGTGAAGCAAGAGGAGGAGAACAGAGACTCACCGGGGAGCTGTTTTTT; CDR3 protein: CASSEARGGEQRLTGELFF
V gene: TRBV12-3/TRBV12-4; D gene: -; J gene: TRBJ1-4; clone size: -; CDR3 DNA: TGTGCCAGCAGTTTACAGGGTGAAAAACTGTTTTTT; CDR3 protein: CASSLQGEKLFF
V gene: TRBV7-9; D gene: -; J gene: TRBJ2-2; clone size: -; CDR3 DNA: TGTGCCCTCCGGGGCATCAACTCGAACACCGGGGAGCTGTTTTTT; CDR3 protein: CALRGINSNTGELFF
V gene: TRBV6-5; D gene: TRBD1; J gene: TRBJ2-7; clone size: -; CDR3 DNA: TGTGCCAGCAGTTACTTTCGGACAGGGGCCTACGAGCAGTACTTC; CDR3 protein: CASSYFRTGAYEQYF
V gene: TRBV12-3/TRBV12-4; D gene: -; J gene: TRBJ2-2; clone size: -; CDR3 DNA: TGTGCCAGCATAAGGGAAGCCGGGGAGCTGTTTTTT; CDR3 protein: CASIREAGELFF
V gene: TRBV10-1; D gene: TRBD1; J gene: TRBJ2-7; clone size: -; CDR3 DNA: TGCGCCAGCAGTCACCTGGGGACAGGATTCTACGAGCAGTACTTC; CDR3 protein: CASSHLGTGFYEQYF
V gene: TRBV7-8; D gene: TRBD1; J gene: TRBJ1-5; clone size: -; CDR3 DNA: TGTGCCAGCAGCCGAGAGGGACAGCTTTATAGCAATCAGCCCCAGCATTTT; CDR3 protein: CASSREGQLYSNQPQHF
V gene: TRBV18; D gene: -; J gene: TRBJ1-5; clone size: -; CDR3 DNA: TGTGCCAGCTCACCAGTATCCATTCGGGGCAATCAGCCCCAGCATTTT; CDR3 protein: CASSPVSIRGNQPQHF
V gene: TRBV2; D gene: -; J gene: TRBJ1-5; clone size: -; CDR3 DNA: TGTGCCAGCAGTGAGAACGGGGGCAATCAGCCCCAGCATTTT; CDR3 protein: CASSENGGNQPQHF
V gene: TRBV11-2; D gene: TRBD2; J gene: TRBJ2-7; clone size: -; CDR3 DNA: TGTGCCAGCAGCTTACAGGCGGGGGACTCCTACGAGCAGTACTTC; CDR3 protein: CASSLQAGDSYEQYF
V gene: TRBV6-6; D gene: -; J gene: TRBJ1-1; clone size: -; CDR3 DNA: TGTGCCAGCAGTTGGGAGAAGAACACTGAAGCTTTCTTT; CDR3 protein: CASSWEKNTEAFF
V gene: TRBV11-2; D gene: TRBD1; J gene: TRBJ2-1; clone size: -; CDR3 DNA: TGTGCCAGCAGCTTGGACAGGGGGCGCATACATGAGCAGTTCTTC; CDR3 protein: CASSLDRGRIHEQFF
V gene: TRBV12-3/TRBV12-4; D gene: TRBD2; J gene: TRBJ2-3; clone size: -; CDR3 DNA: TGTGCCAGCAGGACTAGCGGGACAGATACGCAGTATTTT; CDR3 protein: CASRTSGTDTQYF
V gene: TRBV19; D gene: -; J gene: TRBJ1-1; clone size: once; CDR3 DNA: TGTGCCAGTAGTATAATAGGGGGTCCGAACACTGAAGCTTTCTTT; CDR3 protein: CASSIIGGPNTEAFF
V gene: TRBV19; D gene: TRBD1; J gene: TRBJ1-4; clone size: -; CDR3 DNA: TGTGCCAGTAGTTTCGGGACAGTAAATGAAAAACTGTTTTTT; CDR3 protein: CASSFGTVNEKLFF
V gene: TRBV2; D gene: -; J gene: TRBJ1-1; clone size: -; CDR3 DNA: TGTGCCAGCATTACGGAGGGAGGCACTGAAGCTTTCTTT; CDR3 protein: CASITEGGTEAFF
V gene: TRBV30; D gene: -; J gene: TRBJ1-2; clone size: -; CDR3 DNA: TGTGCCTGGAGTGTCGACTATGGCTACACCTTC; CDR3 protein: CAWSVDYGYTF
V gene: TRBV6-2/TRBV6-3; D gene: -; J gene: TRBJ2-3; clone size: -; CDR3 DNA: TGTGCCAGCAGTTGGACTTCGGATACGCAGTATTTT; CDR3 protein: CASSWTSDTQYF
V gene: TRBV19; D gene: -; J gene: TRBJ1-2; clone size: -; CDR3 DNA: TGTGCCAGTAGTATAGCCGCCACCCGGGCCTCGGGCTATGGCTACACCTTC; CDR3 protein: CASSIAATRASGYGYTF
V gene: TRBV19; D gene: -; J gene: TRBJ2-1; clone size: -; CDR3 DNA: TGTGCCAGTAGTATCACGGCTAGAGGGAATGGTGAGCAGTTCTTC; CDR3 protein: CASSITARGNGEQFF
V gene: TRBV6-4; D gene: TRBD1; J gene: TRBJ2-4; clone size: -; CDR3 DNA: TGTAACATGGGGCACGTCGAAAAACAGGGGGCGCGGGTCAAAAACATTCAGTACTTC; CDR3 protein: CNMGHVEKQGARVKNIQYF
V gene: TRBV6-5; D gene: -; J gene: TRBJ2-3; clone size: -; CDR3 DNA: TGTGCCCTGCGATTAGGGGTTCGGGCAGATACGCAGTATTTT; CDR3 protein: CALRLGVRADTQYF